These 5 T cell receptor beta chains originate from one sample sequenced in a study of blood T cell repertoires in COVID-19. TCRdb's copy holds only in-frame clones and misses some; the assay was immunoSEQ multiplex PCR. The sample includes approximately 190,000 clones, around nine tenths of them seen just once. The sample consisted of peripheral blood. The receptors come from a man aged 55 to 70 with active or convalescent COVID-19.

The J gene is TRBJ2-5, the V gene TRBV4-1; TRBD2 aligns across 10 bases. The CDR3 is made up of 19 amino acids. The V gene end was trimmed by 6 bases and the J gene end by 2 bases; junction bases not matched to a gene: 18. Germline CDR1 and CDR2: MGHRA and YSYEKL. In DNA form, the CDR3 reads TGCGCCAGCAGTCGTTGGGGCGCTAGCGGGGGACTCTTTCAAGAGACCCAGTACTTC. Amino acids: CASSRWGASGGLFQETQYF.

The rearrangement joins TRBV7-8 to TRBJ2-2; TRBD2 might be the D (6 bases). There are 17 residues in the CDR3. Germline values: CDR1 SGHVS, CDR2 FQNEAQ. V shed 1 base and J shed 5 bases, with 17 bases lying between them. The CDR3 sequence: CASSLVLAGLVTGELFF. The CDR3, as DNA: TGTGCCAGCAGCTTAGTCCTTGCGGGACTCGTTACCGGGGAGCTGTTTTTT.

The chain recombines TRBV7-3 with TRBJ2-1, with unresolved D. Germline CDR1 and CDR2: SGHTA and FQGTGA. V lost 5 bases, J lost 6 bases, and 11 bases lay in between. This CDR3 is built from 13 residues. CDR3 in amino acids: CASSTYPLNEQFF. The CDR3 DNA is TGTGCCAGCAGCACATATCCCCTCAATGAGCAGTTCTTC.

CDR3 sequence (DNA): TGCGCCAGCAGCTTAGGGGGTCTGTCCTACGAGCAGTACTTC. This translates into CASSLGGLSYEQYF. This rearrangement joins TRBV5-1 to TRBJ2-7, with D possibly being TRBD1 (6 bases). Trimming shortened V by 2 bases and J by 1 base, and 10 bases separated the two germline ends. The CDR3 is 14 residues long. CDR1 is SGHRS, CDR2 YFSETQ, per germline.

The chain links TRBV7-9 to TRBJ2-3; 10 bases are a match to TRBD1. The junction had 4 bases not matched to a gene; V was cut back by 3 bases and J by 4 bases. The CDR3 spans 15 residues. CDR1 and CDR2 (germline): SEHNR, FQNEAQ (reference sequence). The CDR3 loop reads CASSFRDRGSDTQYF. The CDR3 coding sequence is TGTGCCAGCAGCTTCCGGGACAGGGGCTCAGATACGCAGTATTTT.